These 2 T cell receptor beta chains share one sample of origin, sequenced in a study of cytomegalovirus exposure and HLA in healthy donors. The PCR contained 60 Vbeta and 13 Jbeta primers. Some clones are missing from TCRdb's copy, which holds only in-frame ones; the method was immunoSEQ multiplex PCR. The table shows around 100,000 clones, with 75% occurring only once. The sequencing sample was made of PBMCs. These receptors were obtained from a man between 50 and 59 years old in good health and CMV-seronegative.

This rearrangement joins TRBV30 to TRBJ1-1, with D perhaps matching TRBD1 (5 bases). This CDR3 has 13 amino acids. Between the trimmed V and J ends, which lost 5 bases and 4 bases, there was a span of 14 bases. Germline-derived CDR1 and CDR2 are GTSNPN and SVGIG (reference sequence). CDR3 in DNA: TGTGCCTGGGATCGGGGGGGAATCACTGAAGCTTTCTTT. This encodes CAWDRGGITEAFF.

This chain joins TRBV7-2 and TRBJ1-4; D call uncertain. V shed 3 bases and J shed 7 bases, with 9 bases lying between them. Germline CDR1 and CDR2: SGHTA and FQGNSA. The CDR3 runs to 13 residues. The CDR3 DNA is TGTGCCAGCAGCTTGGGCGGGCCTGAAAAACTGTTTTTT. Translation gives CASSLGGPEKLFF.